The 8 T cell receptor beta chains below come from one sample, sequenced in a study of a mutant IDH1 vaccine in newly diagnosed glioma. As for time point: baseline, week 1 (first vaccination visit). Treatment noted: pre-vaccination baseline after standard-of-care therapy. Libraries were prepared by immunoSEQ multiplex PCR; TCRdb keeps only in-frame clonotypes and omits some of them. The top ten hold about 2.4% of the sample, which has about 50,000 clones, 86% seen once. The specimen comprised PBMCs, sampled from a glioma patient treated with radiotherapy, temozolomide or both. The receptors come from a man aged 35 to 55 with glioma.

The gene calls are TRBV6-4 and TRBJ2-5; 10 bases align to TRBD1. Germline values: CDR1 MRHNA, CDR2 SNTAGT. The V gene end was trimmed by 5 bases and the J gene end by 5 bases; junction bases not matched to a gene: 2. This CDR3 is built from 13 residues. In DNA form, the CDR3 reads TGTGCCAGCAGTCGGGACAGGGGTGAGACCCAGTACTTC. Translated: CASSRDRGETQYF.

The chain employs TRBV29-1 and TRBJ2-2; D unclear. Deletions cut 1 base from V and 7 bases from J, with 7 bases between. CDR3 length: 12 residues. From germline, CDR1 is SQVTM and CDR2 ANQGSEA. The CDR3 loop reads CSVEGDYGELFF. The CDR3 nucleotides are TGCAGCGTTGAAGGGGATTACGGGGAGCTGTTTTTT.

The CDR3 coding sequence is TGCGCCAGCAGCTTGGCCGGGGGGGCTTGGGATCAGCCCCAGCATTTT. Translated: CASSLAGGAWDQPQHF. This chain joins TRBV5-1 and TRBJ1-5, with D perhaps TRBD1 (6 bases). V lost 0 bases and J 5 bases, leaving 15 bases between the germline ends. Looked up from germline, CDR1 is SGHRS and CDR2 is YFSETQ. The CDR3 extends over 16 amino acids. Full variable domain (missing parts from reference TRBV5-1 and TRBJ1-5): KAGVTQTPRYLIKTRGQQVTLSCSPISGHRSVSWYQQTPGQGLQFLFEYFSETQRNKGNFPGRFSGRQFSNSRSEMNVSTLELGDSALYLCASSLAGGAWDQPQHFGDGTRLSIL.

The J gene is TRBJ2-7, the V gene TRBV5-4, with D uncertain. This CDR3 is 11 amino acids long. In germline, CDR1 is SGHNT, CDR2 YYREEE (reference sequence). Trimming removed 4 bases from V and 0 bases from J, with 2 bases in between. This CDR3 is CASSTSYEQYF. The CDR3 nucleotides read TGTGCCAGCAGCACCTCCTACGAGCAGTACTTC.

The CDR3 DNA reads TGTGCCATCAGTGATCCAGCGGGAGTCGAAGAGACCCAGTACTTC. Translation gives CAISDPAGVEETQYF. The chain employs TRBV10-3 and TRBJ2-5, with TRBD2 matching 8 bases. Germline CDR1 reads ENHRY; CDR2 reads SYGVKD. There are 15 residues in the CDR3. V was pared by 3 bases and J by 3 bases, with 6 bases of the junction left unmatched.

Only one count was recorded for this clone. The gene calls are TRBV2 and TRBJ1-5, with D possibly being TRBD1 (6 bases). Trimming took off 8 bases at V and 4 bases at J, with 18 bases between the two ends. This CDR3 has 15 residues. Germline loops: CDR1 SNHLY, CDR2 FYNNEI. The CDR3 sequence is CASRPRDNINQPQHF. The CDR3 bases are TGTGCCAGCCGTCCCCGGGACAATATTAATCAGCCCCAGCATTTT.

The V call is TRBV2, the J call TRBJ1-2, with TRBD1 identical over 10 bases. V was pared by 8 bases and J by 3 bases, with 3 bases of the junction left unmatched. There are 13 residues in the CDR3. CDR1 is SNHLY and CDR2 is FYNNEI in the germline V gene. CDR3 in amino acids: CASEGQGDYGYTF. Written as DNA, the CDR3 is TGTGCCAGCGAAGGACAGGGGGACTATGGCTACACCTTC. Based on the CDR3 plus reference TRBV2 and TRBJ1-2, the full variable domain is EPEVTQTPSHQVTQMGQEVILRCVPISNHLYFYWYRQILGQKVEFLVSFYNNEISEKSEIFDDQFSVERPDGSNFTLKIRSTKLEDSAMYFCASEGQGDYGYTFGSGTRLTVV.

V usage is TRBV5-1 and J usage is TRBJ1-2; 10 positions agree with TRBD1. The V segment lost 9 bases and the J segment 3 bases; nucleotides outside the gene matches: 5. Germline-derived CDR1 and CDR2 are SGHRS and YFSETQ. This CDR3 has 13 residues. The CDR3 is CATTTGGDYGYTF. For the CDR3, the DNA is TGCGCCACTACGACAGGGGGCGACTATGGCTACACCTTC.